This T cell receptor beta chain was recorded in a study of cytomegalovirus exposure and HLA in healthy donors. Findings and limits, study-wide: Presence/absence analyses assumed roughly uniform sequencing depth across donors.

Germline V gives CDR1 PRHDT, CDR2 FYEKMQ (reference sequence). This CDR3 has 16 amino acids. Trimming removed 5 bases from V and 6 bases from J; junction bases left unmatched: 7. As concerns this clone: The antigen remains unidentified.

60 Vbeta and 13 Jbeta primers were used in PCR. Under the authors' procedure: In a later analysis, the count reached some 83 million unique TCR beta chains, with 9 million to 11 million shared. The assay was immunoSEQ multiplex PCR, and TCRdb's table has in-frame clones only and misses some. V and J calls and clone size are as listed in that table; D and trimming were resolved from the DNA. The sample consists of some 170,000 clones, 65% to 75% of them appearing once. Recording of this donor's CMV serostatus was not done. V and J are TRBV13 and TRBJ2-3; TRBD2 matches at 14 bases. This TCR was sampled from a human donor in good health. Sequencing was done on a sample of PBMCs. CDR3 DNA sequence: TGTGCCAGCAGCCCTAGGACTAGCGGGGGGATGGATACGCAGTATTTT. This codes for CASSPRTSGGMDTQYF.